Listed here are 14 T cell receptor beta chains from one sample, sequenced in a study of OX40 agonist ivuxolimab in advanced cancers. Some clones are missing from TCRdb's copy, which holds only in-frame ones; the method was immunoSEQ multiplex PCR. The table shows 35,000 to 45,000 clones, with around 93% occurring only once. The material was CD4+ or CD8+ T cells sorted from blood, obtained in a trial of the OX40 agonist ivuxolimab. The receptors derive from an adult with an advanced solid tumor such as melanoma, head and neck, liver or kidney cancer.

V and J are TRBV5-1 and TRBJ1-2; no clear D gene. The germline gives CDR1 SGHRS, CDR2 YFSETQ. The CDR3 covers 11 residues. V lost 2 bases, J lost 7 bases, and 6 bases lay in between. For the CDR3, the DNA is TGCGCCAGCAGCTTTGGGGTTGGCTACACCTTC. It codes for CASSFGVGYTF.

The chain recombines TRBV11-2 with TRBJ1-1, with unresolved D. V lost 6 bases and J 4 bases, leaving 9 bases between the germline ends. This CDR3 spans 12 amino acids. In germline, CDR1 is SGHAT, CDR2 FQNNGV. The CDR3 coding sequence is TGTGCCAGCAGGGCCGTGCGCACTGAAGCTTTCTTT. The encoded protein is CASRAVRTEAFF.

The genes are TRBV2 and TRBJ2-5; no definite D call. With 1 base removed from V and 5 bases from J, the gap between germline ends came to 5 bases. This CDR3 is built from 12 residues. Germline V gene lookup returns CDR1 SNHLY and CDR2 FYNNEI. CDR3 sequence: CASSEDMETQYF. The CDR3 DNA is TGTGCCAGCAGTGAAGACATGGAGACCCAGTACTTC.

The V call is TRBV6-5, the J call TRBJ1-1; no reliable D call. The germline V and J ends were trimmed by 3 bases and 7 bases, with 9 bases remaining between them. Germline lookup yields CDR1 MNHEY and CDR2 SVGAGI. CDR3 length: 12 residues. The CDR3 sequence: CASSYNLGEAFF. As DNA, the CDR3 is TGTGCCAGCAGTTATAACCTAGGTGAAGCTTTCTTT.

This clone was counted between two and nine times. This chain joins TRBV28 and TRBJ1-4, with D possibly matching TRBD1 (5 bases). Trimming removed 5 bases from V and 7 bases from J, with 20 bases in between. Germline V gene sequence: CDR1 MDHEN, CDR2 SYDVKM. The CDR3 runs 16 residues. CDR3 residues: CASSNLRDTLSEKLFF. The CDR3 nucleotides read TGTGCCAGCAGTAATCTCAGGGATACCCTAAGTGAAAAACTGTTTTTT.

The chain joins TRBV7-6 to TRBJ2-2, with D unresolved. The V gene's germline CDR1 is SGHVS and CDR2 FNYEAQ. The CDR3 spans 14 residues. Trimming removed 1 base at V and 3 bases at J, with 6 bases between. CDR3 protein: CASSLDPYTGELFF. CDR3 bases: TGTGCCAGCAGCTTAGACCCGTACACCGGGGAGCTGTTTTTT.

The J gene is TRBJ1-1, the V gene TRBV15, with a weak D call TRBD1 (5 bases). The CDR3 runs to 13 residues. The V end was cut by 0 bases, the J end by 8 bases, with 10 bases between. Germline V CDR1 and CDR2: LNHNV, YYDKDF (reference sequence). As DNA, the CDR3 is TGTGCCACCAGCAGAGACCCTCAGGGCGAAGCTTTCTTT. Translating it yields CATSRDPQGEAFF.

This sequence joins TRBV7-2 and TRBJ2-2; 10 positions match TRBD2. CDR1 and CDR2 (germline): SGHTA, FQGNSA. The J segment lost 3 bases and the V segment lost 2 bases, leaving 3 bases of the junction unmatched. CDR3 length: 16 residues. For the CDR3, the DNA is TGTGCCAGCAGCTTATGGCTAGCGGGAGACACCGGGGAGCTGTTTTTT. Its protein is CASSLWLAGDTGELFF.

The gene calls are TRBV5-1 and TRBJ2-7, with D perhaps given as TRBD1 or TRBD2 (5 bases each). The length of the CDR3 is 15 residues. V was cut by 0 bases and J by 7 bases, with 17 bases left in between. Germline CDR1 reads SGHRS; CDR2 reads YFSETQ. The chain's CDR3 is CASSLGGLAGQEQYF. In DNA, the CDR3 is TGCGCCAGCAGCTTGGGGGGCCTAGCAGGCCAAGAGCAGTACTTC. Combining the CDR3 with reference TRBV5-1 and TRBJ2-7 gives the whole variable domain KAGVTQTPRYLIKTRGQQVTLSCSPISGHRSVSWYQQTPGQGLQFLFEYFSETQRNKGNFPGRFSGRQFSNSRSEMNVSTLELGDSALYLCASSLGGLAGQEQYFGPGTRLTVT.

This clone has only one observation. The V gene is TRBV7-9, the J gene TRBJ1-1; maybe TRBD1 (6 bases). Germline lookup yields CDR1 SEHNR and CDR2 FQNEAQ (reference sequence). The V end lost 5 bases, the J end lost 7 bases, and 23 bases lay between the germline ends. This CDR3 has 16 amino acids. CDR3 in DNA: TGTGCCAGCAGCCAGACAGGACCTTCCCGAACTGGTGAAGCTTTCTTT. This translates into CASSQTGPSRTGEAFF.

V usage is TRBV11-2 and J usage is TRBJ2-6, with 7 bases lining up with TRBD1. The CDR3 runs to 16 residues. V was clipped by 5 bases and J by 4 bases; unmatched bases: 8. Germline V gene data show CDR1 as SGHAT and CDR2 as FQNNGV. The CDR3 bases are TGTGCCAGCAGCCTCCGACAGGGCTACGGGGCCAACGTCCTGACTTTC. This encodes CASSLRQGYGANVLTF.

The V and J genes are TRBV30 and TRBJ2-7; D gene unclear. The CDR3 extends over 12 amino acids. Trimming shortened V by 0 bases and J by 5 bases, and 8 bases separated the two germline ends. Germline loops: CDR1 GTSNPN, CDR2 SVGIG (reference sequence). CDR3 in DNA: TGTGCCTGGAGTGTGCAGGCCCACGAGCAGTACTTC. Its protein is CAWSVQAHEQYF.

The chain employs TRBV29-1 and TRBJ2-7; weak D call: TRBD1 (5 bases). The CDR3 loop spans 13 amino acids. Germline CDR1 reads SQVTM; CDR2 reads ANQGSEA. Trimming took 4 bases from V and 6 from J, leaving 16 bases between them. The DNA of the CDR3 is TGCAGCGTTGGCCCAGGGTATAGGGTCGAGCAGTACTTC. Translated: CSVGPGYRVEQYF.

This rearrangement joins TRBV5-1 to TRBJ1-1; TRBD1 agrees at 7 bases. Germline CDR1 SGHRS, CDR2 YFSETQ. The junction had 3 bases not matched to a gene; V was cut back by 0 bases and J by 7 bases. This CDR3 has 13 residues. DNA of the CDR3: TGCGCCAGCAGCTTGGTACAGGGGAATGAAGCTTTCTTT. The encoded protein is CASSLVQGNEAFF.